This T cell receptor beta chain was sequenced during a study of blood T cells in healthy people across ages. Of note for this clonotype: The antigen remains unidentified.

A sample-barcoded 5' primer and a J-beta primer mix were used in a second PCR of roughly 7 to 11 cycles. Individual samples furnished no less than 2.5 million CDR3-containing paired-end reads apiece. Using its own MiXCR run on the 5' RACE reads, TCRdb lists one record per CDR3 protein. Of nearly 1 million distinct CDR3 sequences listed, approximately 50% were seen once; the top ten hold roughly 23%. Isolation recovered at least 7 million PBMCs from every sample. General study points: Getting older went along with TCR beta diversity per million T cells dropping roughly linearly.

The CDR3 is 14 amino acids. The V gene end was trimmed by 7 bases and the J gene end by 6 bases; junction bases not matched to a gene: 11. The TCR originated in a woman aged 55 to 70 in good health. Sequenced material: blood. The gene calls are TRBV12-3 or TRBV12-4 and TRBJ1-1; 7 nucleotides agree with TRBD1. As DNA, the CDR3 is TGTGCCAGCACCCCGACAGGGAGGAAGGCTGAAGCTTTCTTT. Protein sequence: CASTPTGRKAEAFF.